The T cell receptor beta chain described here comes from a study of cytomegalovirus exposure and HLA in healthy donors. Whole-study findings and limits: The study flagged approximately 180 TCR beta chains as cytomegalovirus-associated. A later analysis linked a missense variant in DCLRE1C to the trimming of TCR beta V and J genes. In a later analysis, more than 15,000 TCR beta sequences were associated with HLA alleles at 0.05 false discovery rate. Earlier analysis yielded a pattern in which most TCR beta V segments were productive about 90% or about 30% of the time.

The CDR3 spans 15 residues. Germline V gives CDR1 SGHRS, CDR2 YFSETQ. V shed 5 bases and J shed 0 bases, with 13 bases lying between them. PCR used 60 Vbeta primers and 13 Jbeta primers. Libraries were prepared by immunoSEQ multiplex PCR; TCRdb keeps only in-frame clonotypes and omits some of them. The table shows more than 150,000 clones, with roughly 77% occurring only once. In regard to this clone: Its cognate antigen is unknown.

The chain recombines TRBV5-1 with TRBJ2-3; perhaps TRBD2 as D (6 bases). The sequenced sample was PBMCs. This clonotype was obtained from a young woman in good health and CMV-seropositive. The CDR3 DNA sequence: TGCGCCAGCAGGGCGAATCGGGGGAGCACAGATACGCAGTATTTT. Its protein product is CASRANRGSTDTQYF.